The present TCR beta chain was sequenced within a study of T-cell memory formation after mild COVID-19. This clonotype was seen a handful of times. What it recognizes is unknown. Overall study findings and caveats: From day 15 to 85, contracting clones were balanced between CD4 and CD8, whereas later expanders leaned toward CD4+.

One entry per CDR3 protein, called by TCRdb with MiXCR from the 5' RACE reads. The sample holds hundreds of thousands of distinct CDR3 sequences; more than 20% are singletons and the top ten take 10% to 15%. What was sequenced was PBMCs or a T cell subset sorted from them (not recorded which). This TCR was sampled from an adult woman who had mild COVID-19 (a few samples of this study predate the infection). Cell type and time point are not known.

Here the CDR3 DNA reads TGCAGCGCCTTACCCCGGCGCCATGAGACCCAGTACTTC. Protein sequence: CSALPRRHETQYF. The gene calls are TRBV29-1 and TRBJ2-5; unclear D gene. CDR1 SQVTM and CDR2 ANQGSEA come from the germline V gene. The CDR3 totals 13 residues. The V end lost 7 bases, the J end lost 5 bases, and 17 bases lay between the germline ends.